This T cell receptor beta chain appears in the sequencing data of a study of tumor-infiltrating lymphocytes in primary liver carcinoma. Study in general: Patients were men and women aged 30 to 69 years.

A primer in the constant region served to generate TCR beta cDNA from approximately 500 ng of total RNA. Construction of TCR beta libraries relied on three successive nested multiplex PCR rounds employing slightly modified ARM-PCR. TRBV1-TRBV30 forward primers paired with a C-beta reverse primer drove the first two PCR rounds, approximately 11 cycles each. TCRdb reprocessed the multiplex PCR reads via MiXCR and lists one record per CDR3 protein. The sample lists about 330,000 distinct CDR3 sequences; about two thirds were seen once. This clonotype was picked up many times. Its antigen is still unknown. Germline DNA was extracted alongside blood RNA, which was obtained from unsorted whole blood. Before the surgical procedure, approximately 4 milliliters of peripheral blood were collected. CDR3 length: 14 amino acids. The germline V gene has CDR1 LGHNA and CDR2 YSLEER. The V gene lost 0 bases and the J gene lost 12 bases, with 17 bases spanning the gap.

Study-wide results and caveats: Blood had a significantly lower top-250-clone fraction than tumors did (p = 0.039).

The V gene is TRBV4-3, the J gene TRBJ1-1; D is undetermined. This clonotype originated in a man aged 40-50 years with primary liver carcinoma and hepatitis B virus infection. The sequenced sample consisted of peripheral blood. CDR3 sequence: CASSQDGRTSDTFF. For the CDR3, the DNA is TGCGCCAGCAGCCAAGATGGGCGGACTTCCGACACTTTCTTT.